This TCR beta chain was obtained from a study of T cells in Graves' hyperthyroidism and ophthalmopathy. Findings and limits, study-wide: Before onset, ophthalmopathy was predicted by the model a median around 6.2 months earlier.

Template material for amplifying TCR beta CDR3 regions consisted of RNA transcripts. The HTBI set primed first-round TCR CDR3 RT-PCR. TCRdb reanalysed the multiplex PCR reads using MiXCR and keeps one entry per CDR3 protein. The table has hundreds of thousands of distinct CDR3 sequences, 15% to 17% seen once; the top ten hold roughly 7.7%. This clonotype was recorded many times. Antigen specificity is unknown. Germline lookup yields CDR1 SNHLY and CDR2 FYNNEI. This CDR3 contains 13 residues. With 6 bases removed from V and 1 base from J, the gap between germline ends came to 6 bases. The TCR sequence derives from a woman younger than 30 with Graves' hyperthyroidism. The sample comprised blood. This rearrangement joins TRBV2 to TRBJ2-2; a possible D gene is TRBD1 (6 bases). In DNA, the CDR3 is TGTGCCAGCAGGACAGGGAACACCGGGGAGCTGTTTTTT. Its translation: CASRTGNTGELFF.